These 5 T cell receptor beta chains came from one sample sequenced in a study of blood T cell repertoires in COVID-19. Clones were read by immunoSEQ multiplex PCR, and TCRdb kept only the in-frame ones, dropping some. The top ten clones hold about 14% of a sample with 45,000 or so clones, 82% of them seen once. The sequenced material came from peripheral blood. Receptors were obtained from a human donor in a cohort sampled during active COVID-19.

This clone was counted a single time. This rearrangement joins TRBV6-6 to TRBJ1-2, with 10 positions matching TRBD1. In germline, CDR1 is MNHNY, CDR2 SVGAGI (reference sequence). The CDR3 runs to 15 residues. V lost 6 bases, J lost 7 bases, and 11 bases stayed unmatched. CDR3: CASSLQTGGDGGYTF. The CDR3, as DNA: TGTGCCAGCAGCCTCCAGACAGGGGGCGACGGTGGCTACACCTTC.

Comments on this clone: An end of the junction differs from the germline gene, which may be a read error. This chain connects TRBV7-9 to TRBJ2-6, with 10 positions matching TRBD1. Per the germline V gene, CDR1 is SEHNR and CDR2 is FQNEAQ (reference sequence). CDR3 length: 13 amino acids. CDR3 coding DNA: TGTGCCAGCAGCCGGACAGGGGGCAACGTCCTGACTTTC. Its translation is CASSRTGGNVLTF.

The chain combines TRBV7-9 with TRBJ2-3; 14 bases match TRBD2. V trimming: 4 bases; J trimming: 6 bases; junction bases outside the gene matches: 6. The germline gives CDR1 SEHNR, CDR2 FQNEAQ (reference sequence). CDR3 size: 16 residues. The CDR3 bases are TGTGCCAGCAGCTCCCGACTAGCGGGAGGGGGGGATACGCAGTATTTT. It yields the protein CASSSRLAGGGDTQYF.

This chain links TRBV9 with TRBJ2-3; D is possibly TRBD2 (6 bases). V lost 0 bases to trimming and J lost 6 bases, with 11 bases between them. The CDR3 has 14 amino acids. The germline CDR1 and CDR2 sequences are SGDLS and YYNGEE. CDR3 coding DNA: TGTGCCAGCAGCGTAGTGGGGGAGGCGGATACGCAGTATTTT. This encodes CASSVVGEADTQYF.

V gene TRBV5-6 combines with J gene TRBJ2-5; 11 positions agree with TRBD1. Trimming cost V 4 bases and J 5 bases; bases outside gene matches: 7. This CDR3 is 15 amino acids long. Germline V gives CDR1 SGHDT, CDR2 YYEEEE. In DNA, the CDR3 is TGTGCCAGCAGCCCCCGGACAGGGGGCGGTGAGACCCAGTACTTC. It translates to CASSPRTGGGETQYF.